The T cell receptor (beta chain) under discussion was sequenced for a study of beta chain features in type 1 diabetes. Trimming removed 0 bases from V and 1 base from J, with 7 bases in between. The CDR3 has 15 amino acids. Germline V gene sequence: CDR1 SGHVS, CDR2 FQNEAQ. A word on this clone: Antigen unknown.

cDNA synthesis used the whole RNA isolate, giving expressed TCRB sequences. Clones were sequenced by immunoSEQ multiplex PCR, and TCRdb holds only the in-frame ones, with some missing. The table lists around 340,000 clones, 6.5% to 10% of them singletons. Findings and limits, study-wide: Shorter templates might be favored by PCR, and equally so in patients and in controls.

The sequencing input was central memory CD4+ T cells from blood. This chain joins TRBV7-8 and TRBJ2-1; D is unclear. The TCR comes from a woman between 18 and 30 years old in good health. The CDR3 DNA sequence: TGTGCCAGCAGCTTAGCGCACGGGTCCTACAATGAGCAGTTCTTC. Protein sequence: CASSLAHGSYNEQFF.